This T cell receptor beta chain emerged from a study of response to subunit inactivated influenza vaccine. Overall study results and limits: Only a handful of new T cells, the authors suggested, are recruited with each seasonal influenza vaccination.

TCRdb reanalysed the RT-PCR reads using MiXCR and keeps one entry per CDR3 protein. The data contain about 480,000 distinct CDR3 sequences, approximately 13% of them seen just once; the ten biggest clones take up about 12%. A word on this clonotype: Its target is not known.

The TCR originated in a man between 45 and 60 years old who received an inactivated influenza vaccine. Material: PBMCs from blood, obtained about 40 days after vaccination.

Written as DNA, the CDR3 is TGTGCCACCAGTGATTCATTGGGTGCTACGCAGTATTTT. Its protein product is CATSDSLGATQYF. The V call is TRBV24-1, the J call TRBJ2-3; D is unclear. The CDR3 consists of 13 residues. Looked up from germline, CDR1 is KGHDR and CDR2 is SFDVKD. The V end lost 2 bases, the J end lost 8 bases, and 10 bases lay between the germline ends.